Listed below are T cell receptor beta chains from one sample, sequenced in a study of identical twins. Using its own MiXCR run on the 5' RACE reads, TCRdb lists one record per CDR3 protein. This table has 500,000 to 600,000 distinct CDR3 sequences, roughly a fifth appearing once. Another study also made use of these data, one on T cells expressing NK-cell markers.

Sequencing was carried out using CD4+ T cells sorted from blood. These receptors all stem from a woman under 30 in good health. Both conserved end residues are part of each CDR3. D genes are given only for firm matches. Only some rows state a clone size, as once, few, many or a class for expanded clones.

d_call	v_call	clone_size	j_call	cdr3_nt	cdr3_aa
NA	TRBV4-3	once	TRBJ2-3	TGCGCCAGCAGCCAAGTCGCTGGCAGGCGTACAGATACGCAGTATTTT	CASSQVAGRRTDTQYF
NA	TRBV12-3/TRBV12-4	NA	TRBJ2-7	TGTGCCAGCAGTCCCAGAGGGGGTATCTACGAGCAGTACTTC	CASSPRGGIYEQYF
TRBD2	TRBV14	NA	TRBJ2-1	TGTGCCAGCAGCCAATTTATTAGCGGGTTCCAACCGCGCTCCTACAATGAGCAGTTCTTC	CASSQFISGFQPRSYNEQFF
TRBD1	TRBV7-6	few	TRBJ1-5	TGTGCCAGCAGCCCGAGGGGGCGCGAAGGCAATCAGCCCCAGCATTTT	CASSPRGREGNQPQHF
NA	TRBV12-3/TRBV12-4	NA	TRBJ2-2	TGTGCCAGCAGTTCGGGATGGGGCAGGGGGGGGAACACCGGGGAGCTGTTTTTT	CASSSGWGRGGNTGELFF
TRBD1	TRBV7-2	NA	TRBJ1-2	TGTGCCAGCAGCTTAGATTGGGACAGGGATGGCTACACCTTC	CASSLDWDRDGYTF
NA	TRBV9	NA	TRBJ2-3	TGTGCCAGCAGCCCCGCAGTAGCGACGGCAGATACGCAGTATTTT	CASSPAVATADTQYF
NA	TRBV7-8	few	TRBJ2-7	TGTGCCAGCAGCCGGATGACAGGCGGTGCCTACGAGCAGTACTTC	CASSRMTGGAYEQYF
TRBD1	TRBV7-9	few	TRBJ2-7	TGTGCCAGCAGTAAAACAGGGGCGGCGGCCGAGCAGTACTTC	CASSKTGAAAEQYF
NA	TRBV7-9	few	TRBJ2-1	TGTGCCAGCAGCTTAGCACTTCCCTCGAACAATGAGCAGTTCTTC	CASSLALPSNNEQFF
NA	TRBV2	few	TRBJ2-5	TGTGCCAGCACCGCGTCTCCCCAAGAGACCCAGTACTTC	CASTASPQETQYF
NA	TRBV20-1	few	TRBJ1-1	TGCAGTGCTAGAGACCCGGGGGTGTCCACTGAAGCTTTCTTT	CSARDPGVSTEAFF
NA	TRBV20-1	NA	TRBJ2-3	TGCAGTGCTAGAGTGGGGGGCCCCATAGATACGCAGTATTTT	CSARVGGPIDTQYF
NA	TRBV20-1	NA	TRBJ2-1	TGCAGTGCTAGAGATCAAGGCGGACCAATTTACAATGAGCAGTTCTTC	CSARDQGGPIYNEQFF
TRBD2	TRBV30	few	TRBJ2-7	TGTGCCTGGAGTGTACGGGGGGGTTTCTACGAGCAGTACTTC	CAWSVRGGFYEQYF